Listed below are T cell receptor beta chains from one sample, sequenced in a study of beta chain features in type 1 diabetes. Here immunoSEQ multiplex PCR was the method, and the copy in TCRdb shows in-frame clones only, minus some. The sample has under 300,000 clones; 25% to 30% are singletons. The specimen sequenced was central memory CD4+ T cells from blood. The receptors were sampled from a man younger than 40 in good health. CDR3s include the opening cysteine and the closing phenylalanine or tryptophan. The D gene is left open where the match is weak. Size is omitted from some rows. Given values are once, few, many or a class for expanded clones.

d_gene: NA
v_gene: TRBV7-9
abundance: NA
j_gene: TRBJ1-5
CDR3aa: CASSLWGNQPQHF
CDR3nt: TGTGCCAGCAGCTTATGGGGCAATCAGCCCCAGCATTTT

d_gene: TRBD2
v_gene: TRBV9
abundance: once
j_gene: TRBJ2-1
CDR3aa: CASSPRGLAGDISYNEQFF
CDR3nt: TGTGCCAGCAGCCCTAGAGGTCTAGCGGGAGATATCTCCTACAATGAGCAGTTCTTC

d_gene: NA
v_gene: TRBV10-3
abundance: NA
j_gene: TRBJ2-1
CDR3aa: CAISEDSSYNEQFF
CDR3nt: TGTGCCATCAGTGAGGATAGCTCCTACAATGAGCAGTTCTTC

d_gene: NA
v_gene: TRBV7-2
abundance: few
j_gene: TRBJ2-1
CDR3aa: CASSLRSGWDNEQFF
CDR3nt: TGTGCCAGCAGCTTAAGGAGCGGTTGGGACAATGAGCAGTTCTTC

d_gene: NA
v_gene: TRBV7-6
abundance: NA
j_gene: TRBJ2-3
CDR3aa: CASSLIGPSTDTQYF
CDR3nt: TGTGCCAGCAGCTTAATAGGGCCCAGCACAGATACGCAGTATTTT

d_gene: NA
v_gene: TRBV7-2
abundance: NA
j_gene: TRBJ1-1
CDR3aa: CASSAWENTEAFF
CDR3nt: TGTGCCAGCAGCGCATGGGAGAACACTGAAGCTTTCTTT

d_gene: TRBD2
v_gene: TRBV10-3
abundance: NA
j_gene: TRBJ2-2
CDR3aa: CAISDAGGERTGELFF
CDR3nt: TGTGCCATCAGTGATGCGGGAGGGGAGCGCACCGGGGAGCTGTTTTTT

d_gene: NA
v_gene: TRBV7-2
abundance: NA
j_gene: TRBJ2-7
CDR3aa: CASSRGLEQYF
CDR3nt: TGTGCCAGCAGCCGGGGCCTCGAGCAGTACTTC

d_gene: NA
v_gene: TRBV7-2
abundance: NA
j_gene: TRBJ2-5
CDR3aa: CASSSITGVQQETQYF
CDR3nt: TGTGCCAGCAGCTCTATCACCGGGGTGCAACAAGAGACCCAGTACTTC

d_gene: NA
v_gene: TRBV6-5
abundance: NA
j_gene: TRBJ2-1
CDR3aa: CASSSALASTYNEQFF
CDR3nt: TGTGCCAGCAGTTCCGCTCTAGCGTCAACCTACAATGAGCAGTTCTTC

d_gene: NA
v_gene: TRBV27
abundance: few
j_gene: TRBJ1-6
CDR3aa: CASSVRLSYNSPLHF
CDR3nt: TGTGCCAGCAGCGTGAGGTTGTCCTATAATTCACCCCTCCACTTT

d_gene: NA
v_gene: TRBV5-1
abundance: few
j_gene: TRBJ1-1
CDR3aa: CASSLFGTEAFF
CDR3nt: TGCGCCAGCAGCTTATTTGGGACTGAAGCTTTCTTT

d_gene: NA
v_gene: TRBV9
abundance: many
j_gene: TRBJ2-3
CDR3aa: CASSVSRSADTQYF
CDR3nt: TGTGCCAGCAGCGTTTCTAGGAGCGCAGATACGCAGTATTTT

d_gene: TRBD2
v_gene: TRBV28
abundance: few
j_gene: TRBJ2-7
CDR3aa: CASITSGVSSYEQYF
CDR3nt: TGTGCCAGCATCACTAGCGGGGTCAGCTCCTACGAGCAGTACTTC

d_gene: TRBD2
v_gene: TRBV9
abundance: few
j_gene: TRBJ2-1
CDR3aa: CASSVVAGSSYNEQFF
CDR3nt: TGTGCCAGCAGCGTAGTAGCGGGAAGTTCCTACAATGAGCAGTTCTTC

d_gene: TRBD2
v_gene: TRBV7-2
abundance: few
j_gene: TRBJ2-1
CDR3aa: CASSLGVTSGSGQFF
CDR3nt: TGTGCCAGCAGCTTAGGTGTGACTAGCGGGAGCGGGCAGTTCTTC

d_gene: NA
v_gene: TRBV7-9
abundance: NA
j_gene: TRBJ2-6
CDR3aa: CASSLIPRVGSGANVLTF
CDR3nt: TGTGCCAGCAGCTTGATCCCCCGGGTGGGCTCTGGGGCCAACGTCCTGACTTTC

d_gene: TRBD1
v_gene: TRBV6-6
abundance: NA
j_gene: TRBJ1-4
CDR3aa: CASSRTGGEKLFF
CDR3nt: TGTGCCAGCAGTCGGACAGGGGGTGAAAAACTGTTTTTT

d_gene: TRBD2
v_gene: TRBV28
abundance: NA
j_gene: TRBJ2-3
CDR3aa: CASSFRRGSADTQYF
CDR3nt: TGTGCCAGCAGTTTCCGACGCGGGAGCGCAGATACGCAGTATTTT

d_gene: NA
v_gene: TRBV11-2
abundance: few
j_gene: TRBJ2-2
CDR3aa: CASSSDPTRIINTGELFF
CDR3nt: TGTGCCAGCAGCTCCGACCCGACTCGTATAATCAACACCGGGGAGCTGTTTTTT

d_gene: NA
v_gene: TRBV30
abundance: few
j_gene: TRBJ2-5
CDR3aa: CAWSGGGETQYF
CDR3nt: TGTGCCTGGAGTGGGGGAGGCGAGACCCAGTACTTC

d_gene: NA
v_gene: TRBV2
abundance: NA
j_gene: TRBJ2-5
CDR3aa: CASSEAALVQETQYF
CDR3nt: TGTGCCAGCAGTGAAGCCGCCTTGGTCCAAGAGACCCAGTACTTC

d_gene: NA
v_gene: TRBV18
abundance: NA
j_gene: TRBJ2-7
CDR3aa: CASSPAGYEQYF
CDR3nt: TGTGCCAGCTCACCTGCCGGGTACGAGCAGTACTTC

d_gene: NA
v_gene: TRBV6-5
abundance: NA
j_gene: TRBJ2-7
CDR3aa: CASSAGTRGAYEQYF
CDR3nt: TGTGCCAGCAGTGCCGGGACAAGGGGGGCCTACGAGCAGTACTTC

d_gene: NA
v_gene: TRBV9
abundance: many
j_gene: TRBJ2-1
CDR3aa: CASSARDNDNEQFF
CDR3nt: TGTGCCAGCAGCGCCCGGGACAATGACAATGAGCAGTTCTTC

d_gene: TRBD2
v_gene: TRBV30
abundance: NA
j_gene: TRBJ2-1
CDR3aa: CAWILSGSTEQFF
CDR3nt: TGTGCCTGGATTTTAAGCGGGAGTACTGAGCAGTTCTTC

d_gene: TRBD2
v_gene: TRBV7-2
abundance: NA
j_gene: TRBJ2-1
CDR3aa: CASSSIAGVRNEQFF
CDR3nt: TGTGCCAGCAGCTCCATAGCGGGGGTGAGGAATGAGCAGTTCTTC

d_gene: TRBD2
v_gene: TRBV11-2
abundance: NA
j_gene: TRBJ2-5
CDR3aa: CASSLGSAGLETQYF
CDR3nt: TGTGCCAGCAGCTTAGGGTCAGCGGGACTAGAGACCCAGTACTTC

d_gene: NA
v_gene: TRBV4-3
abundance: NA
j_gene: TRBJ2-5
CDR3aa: CASSQLGEETQYF
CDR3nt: TGCGCCAGCAGCCAATTGGGGGAAGAGACCCAGTACTTC

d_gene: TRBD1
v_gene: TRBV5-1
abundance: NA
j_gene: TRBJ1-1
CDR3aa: CASSLGQSTEAFF
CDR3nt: TGCGCCAGCAGCCTGGGACAGTCCACTGAAGCTTTCTTT

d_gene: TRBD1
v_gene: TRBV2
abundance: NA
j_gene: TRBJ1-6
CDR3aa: CASSLTGYNSPLHF
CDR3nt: TGTGCCAGCAGTTTGACAGGGTATAATTCACCCCTCCACTTT

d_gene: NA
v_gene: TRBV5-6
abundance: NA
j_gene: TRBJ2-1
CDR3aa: CASSLAFREQFF
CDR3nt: TGTGCCAGCAGCTTGGCCTTTCGAGAGCAGTTCTTC

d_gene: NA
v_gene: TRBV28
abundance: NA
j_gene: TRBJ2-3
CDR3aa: CASSQDDYTQYF
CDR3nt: TGTGCCAGCAGCCAAGACGATTATACGCAGTATTTT

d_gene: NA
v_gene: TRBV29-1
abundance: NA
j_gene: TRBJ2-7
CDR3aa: CSVPGPRSYEQYF
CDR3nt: TGCAGCGTTCCGGGACCCAGATCCTACGAGCAGTACTTC

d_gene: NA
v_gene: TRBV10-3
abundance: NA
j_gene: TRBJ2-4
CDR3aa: CAISESYGVTKNIQYF
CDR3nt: TGTGCCATCAGTGAGTCCTATGGGGTTACCAAAAACATTCAGTACTTC

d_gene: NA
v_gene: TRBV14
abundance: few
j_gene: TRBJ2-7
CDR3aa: CASSQWGLGEQYF
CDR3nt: TGTGCCAGCAGCCAATGGGGCTTGGGAGAGCAGTACTTC

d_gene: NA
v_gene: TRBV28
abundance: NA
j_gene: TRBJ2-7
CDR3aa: CASNPRSPPFEQYF
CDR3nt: TGTGCCAGCAATCCACGTAGTCCTCCTTTCGAGCAGTACTTC

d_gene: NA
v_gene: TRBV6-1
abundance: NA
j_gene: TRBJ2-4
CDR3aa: CASSEEKWVYF
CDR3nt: TGTGCCAGCAGTGAAGAGAAGTGGGTGTACTTC

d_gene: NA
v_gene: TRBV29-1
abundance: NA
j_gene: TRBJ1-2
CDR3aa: CSVGGLKNYGYTF
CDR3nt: TGCAGCGTTGGAGGACTGAAAAACTATGGCTACACCTTC

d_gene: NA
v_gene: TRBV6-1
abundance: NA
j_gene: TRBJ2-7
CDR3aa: CASSKDPPREQYF
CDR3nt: TGTGCCAGCAGTAAGGACCCCCCTCGGGAGCAGTACTTC

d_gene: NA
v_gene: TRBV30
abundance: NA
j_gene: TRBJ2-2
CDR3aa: CAWRVTNTGELFF
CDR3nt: TGTGCCTGGAGGGTTACGAACACCGGGGAGCTGTTTTTT

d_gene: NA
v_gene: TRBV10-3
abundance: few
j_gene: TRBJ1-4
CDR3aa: CAISESSKGEKLFF
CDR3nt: TGTGCCATCAGTGAGTCGAGCAAGGGTGAAAAACTGTTTTTT

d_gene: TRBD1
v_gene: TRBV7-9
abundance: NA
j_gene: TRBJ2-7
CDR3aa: CASSPGTGESEEQYF
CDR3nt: TGTGCCAGCAGCCCGGGGACAGGGGAAAGTGAGGAGCAGTACTTC

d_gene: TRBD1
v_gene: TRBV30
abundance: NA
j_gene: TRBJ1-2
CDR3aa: CAWSVQGIYGYTF
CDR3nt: TGTGCCTGGAGTGTACAGGGGATCTATGGCTACACCTTC

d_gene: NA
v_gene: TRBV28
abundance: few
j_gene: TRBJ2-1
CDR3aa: CASSHRGTLIFSYNEQFF
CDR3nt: TGTGCCAGCAGCCACCGCGGGACATTAATCTTCTCCTACAATGAGCAGTTCTTC

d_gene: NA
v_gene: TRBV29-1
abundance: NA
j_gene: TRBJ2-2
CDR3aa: CSVLNRVDTGELFF
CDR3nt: TGCAGCGTTCTAAACAGGGTTGACACCGGGGAGCTGTTTTTT

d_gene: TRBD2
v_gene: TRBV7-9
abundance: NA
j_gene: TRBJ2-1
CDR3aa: CASSFGTSGRANEQFF
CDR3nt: TGTGCCAGCAGCTTTGGGACTAGCGGGAGGGCCAATGAGCAGTTCTTC

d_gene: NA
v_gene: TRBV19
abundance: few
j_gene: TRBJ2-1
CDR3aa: CASSLSRRLSSYNEQFF
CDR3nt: TGTGCCAGTAGCCTCTCGAGGCGCCTGAGCTCCTACAATGAGCAGTTCTTC

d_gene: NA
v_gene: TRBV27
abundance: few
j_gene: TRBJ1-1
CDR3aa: CASSSPGTEAFF
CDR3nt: TGTGCCAGCAGTTCTCCCGGGACTGAAGCTTTCTTT

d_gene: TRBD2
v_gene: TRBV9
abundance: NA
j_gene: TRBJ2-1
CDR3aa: CASSGPGLVAHEQFF
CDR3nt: TGTGCCAGCAGCGGACCGGGACTAGTGGCTCATGAGCAGTTCTTC

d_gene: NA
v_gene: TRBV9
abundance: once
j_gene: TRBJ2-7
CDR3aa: CASSVDFGGDEQYF
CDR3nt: TGTGCCAGCAGCGTAGATTTCGGAGGGGACGAGCAGTACTTC

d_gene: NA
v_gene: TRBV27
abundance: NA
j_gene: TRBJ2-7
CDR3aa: CASRLMQGSYEQYF
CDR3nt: TGTGCCAGCAGACTTATGCAGGGCTCCTACGAGCAGTACTTC

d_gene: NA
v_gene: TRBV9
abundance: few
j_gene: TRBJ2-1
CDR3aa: CASGVSYNEQFF
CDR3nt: TGTGCCAGCGGGGTCTCCTACAATGAGCAGTTCTTC